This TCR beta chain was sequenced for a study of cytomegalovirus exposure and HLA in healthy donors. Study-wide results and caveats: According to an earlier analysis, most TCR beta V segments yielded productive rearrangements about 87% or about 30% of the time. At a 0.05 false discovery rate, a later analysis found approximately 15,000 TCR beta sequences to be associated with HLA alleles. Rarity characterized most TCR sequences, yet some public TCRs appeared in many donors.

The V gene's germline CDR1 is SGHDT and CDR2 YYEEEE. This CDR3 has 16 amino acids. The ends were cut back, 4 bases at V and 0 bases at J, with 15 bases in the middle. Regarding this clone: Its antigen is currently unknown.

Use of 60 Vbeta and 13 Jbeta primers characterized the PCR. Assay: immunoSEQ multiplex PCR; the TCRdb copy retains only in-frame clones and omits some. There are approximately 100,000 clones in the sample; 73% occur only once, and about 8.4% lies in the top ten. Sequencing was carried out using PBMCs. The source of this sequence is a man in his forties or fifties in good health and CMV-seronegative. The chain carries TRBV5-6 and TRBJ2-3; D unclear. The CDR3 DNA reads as TGTGCCAGCAGCCCCCTAGACGTCGGCAGCACAGATACGCAGTATTTT. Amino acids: CASSPLDVGSTDTQYF. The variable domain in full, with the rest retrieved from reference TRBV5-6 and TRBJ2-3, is DAGVTQSPTHLIKTRGQQVTLRCSPKSGHDTVSWYQQALGQGPQFIFQYYEEEERQRGNFPDRFSGHQFPNYSSELNVNALLLGDSALYLCASSPLDVGSTDTQYFGPGTRLTVL.